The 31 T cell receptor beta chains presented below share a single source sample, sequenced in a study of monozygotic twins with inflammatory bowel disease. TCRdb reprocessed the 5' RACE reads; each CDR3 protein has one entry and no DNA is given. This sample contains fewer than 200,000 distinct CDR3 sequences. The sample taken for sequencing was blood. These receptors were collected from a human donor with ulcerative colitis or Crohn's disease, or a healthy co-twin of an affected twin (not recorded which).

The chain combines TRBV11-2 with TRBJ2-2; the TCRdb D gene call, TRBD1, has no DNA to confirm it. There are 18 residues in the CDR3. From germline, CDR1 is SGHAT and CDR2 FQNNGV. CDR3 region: CASSLVPQGGANTGELFF.

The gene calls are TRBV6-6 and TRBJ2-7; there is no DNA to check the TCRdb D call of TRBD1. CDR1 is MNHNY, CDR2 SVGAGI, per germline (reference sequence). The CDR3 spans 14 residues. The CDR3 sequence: CASHTPGQKYEQYF.

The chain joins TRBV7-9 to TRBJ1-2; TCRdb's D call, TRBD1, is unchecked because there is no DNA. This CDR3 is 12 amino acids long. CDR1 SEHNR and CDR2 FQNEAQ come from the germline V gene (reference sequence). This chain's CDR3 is CASTPLNYGYTF.

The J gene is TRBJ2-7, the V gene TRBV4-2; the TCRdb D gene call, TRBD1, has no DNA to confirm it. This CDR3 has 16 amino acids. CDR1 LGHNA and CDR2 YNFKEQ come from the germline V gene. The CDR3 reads CASSQDGQGLEYEQYF.

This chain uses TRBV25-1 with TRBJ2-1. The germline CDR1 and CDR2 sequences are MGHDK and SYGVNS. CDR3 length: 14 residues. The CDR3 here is CASSFTETSNEQFF.

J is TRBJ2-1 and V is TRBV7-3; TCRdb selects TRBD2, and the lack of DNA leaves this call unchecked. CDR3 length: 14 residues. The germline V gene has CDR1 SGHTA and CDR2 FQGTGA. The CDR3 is CASTAGGGYNEQFF.

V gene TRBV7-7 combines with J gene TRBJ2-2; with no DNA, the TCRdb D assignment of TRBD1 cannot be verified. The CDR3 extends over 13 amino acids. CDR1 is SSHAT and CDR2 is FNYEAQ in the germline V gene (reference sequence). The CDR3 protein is CASGAGETGELFF. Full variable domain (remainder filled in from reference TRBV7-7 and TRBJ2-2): GAGVSQSPRYKVTKRGQDVTLRCDPISSHATLYWYQQALGQGPEFLTYFNYEAQPDKSGLPSDRFSAERPEGSISTLTIQRTEQRDSAMYRCASGAGETGELFFGEGSRLTVL.

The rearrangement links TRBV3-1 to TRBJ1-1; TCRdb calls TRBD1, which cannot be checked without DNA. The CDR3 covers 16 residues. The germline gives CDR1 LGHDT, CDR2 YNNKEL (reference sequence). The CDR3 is CASSHRGQGANTEAFF.

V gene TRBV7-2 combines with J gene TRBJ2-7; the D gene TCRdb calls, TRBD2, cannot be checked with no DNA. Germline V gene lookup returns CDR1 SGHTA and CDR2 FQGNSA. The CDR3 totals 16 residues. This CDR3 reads CASSRRSGRVIDEQYF.

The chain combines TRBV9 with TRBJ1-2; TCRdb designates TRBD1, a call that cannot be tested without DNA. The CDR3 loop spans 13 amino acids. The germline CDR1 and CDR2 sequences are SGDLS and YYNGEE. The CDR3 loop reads CASSARGSGGYTF.

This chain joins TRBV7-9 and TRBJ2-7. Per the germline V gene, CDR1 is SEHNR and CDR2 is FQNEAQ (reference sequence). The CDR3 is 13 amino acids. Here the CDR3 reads CASSTLPVYEQYF.

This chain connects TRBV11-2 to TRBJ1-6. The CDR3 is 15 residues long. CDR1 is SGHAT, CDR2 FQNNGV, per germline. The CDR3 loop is CASSFGSFYNSPLHF.

CDR3 sequence reads: CASSYSRLAGNTDTQYF. This chain joins TRBV6-5 and TRBJ2-3; TCRdb proposes TRBD2, but this gene call is untestable without DNA. The CDR3 length is 17 residues. CDR1 and CDR2 from the germline V gene are MNHEY and SVGAGI.

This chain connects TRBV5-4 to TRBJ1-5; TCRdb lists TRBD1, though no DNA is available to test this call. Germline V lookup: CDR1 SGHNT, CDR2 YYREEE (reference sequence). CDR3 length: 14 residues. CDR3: CASSVQGAGQPQHF.

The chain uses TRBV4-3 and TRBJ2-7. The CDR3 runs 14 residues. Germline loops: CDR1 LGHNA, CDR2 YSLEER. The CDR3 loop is CASSQHLEVREQYF.

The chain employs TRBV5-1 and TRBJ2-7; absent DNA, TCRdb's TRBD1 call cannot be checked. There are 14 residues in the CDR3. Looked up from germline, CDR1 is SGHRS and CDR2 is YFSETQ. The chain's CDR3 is CASSLQGSSYEQYF.

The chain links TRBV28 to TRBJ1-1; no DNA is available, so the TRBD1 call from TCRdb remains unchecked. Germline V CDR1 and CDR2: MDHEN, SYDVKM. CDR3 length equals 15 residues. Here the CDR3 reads CASTISGTVNTEAFF.

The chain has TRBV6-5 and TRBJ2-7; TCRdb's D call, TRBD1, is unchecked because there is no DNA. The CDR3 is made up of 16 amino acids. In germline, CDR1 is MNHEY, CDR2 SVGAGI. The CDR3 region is CASRLLPTGGPYEQYF.

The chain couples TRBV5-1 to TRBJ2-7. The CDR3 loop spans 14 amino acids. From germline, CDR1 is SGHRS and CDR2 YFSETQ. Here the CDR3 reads CASSFDGSSYEQYF.

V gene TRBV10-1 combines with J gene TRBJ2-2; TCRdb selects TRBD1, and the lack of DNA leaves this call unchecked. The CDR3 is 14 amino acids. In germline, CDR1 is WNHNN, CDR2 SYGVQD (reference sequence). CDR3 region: CASSRTGGSGELFF.

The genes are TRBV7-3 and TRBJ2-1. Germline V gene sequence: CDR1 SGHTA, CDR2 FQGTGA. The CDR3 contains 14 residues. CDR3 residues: CASSLSAVINEQFF.

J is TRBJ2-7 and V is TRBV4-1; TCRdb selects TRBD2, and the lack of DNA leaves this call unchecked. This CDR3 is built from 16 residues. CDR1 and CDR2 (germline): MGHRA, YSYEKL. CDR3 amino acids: CASSQDGPGGAYEQYF.

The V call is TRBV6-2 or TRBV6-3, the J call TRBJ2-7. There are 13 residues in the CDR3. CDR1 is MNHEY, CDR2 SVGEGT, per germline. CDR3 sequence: CASSYRWDYEQYF.

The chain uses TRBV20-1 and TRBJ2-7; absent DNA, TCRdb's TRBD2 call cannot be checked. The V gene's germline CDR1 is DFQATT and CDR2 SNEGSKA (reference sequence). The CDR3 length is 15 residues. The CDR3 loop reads CSARPLAGGYYEQYF.

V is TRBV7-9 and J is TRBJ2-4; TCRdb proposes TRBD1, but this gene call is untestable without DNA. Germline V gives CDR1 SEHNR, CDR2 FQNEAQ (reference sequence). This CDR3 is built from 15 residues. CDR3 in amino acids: CASSLYVDRVDIQYF.

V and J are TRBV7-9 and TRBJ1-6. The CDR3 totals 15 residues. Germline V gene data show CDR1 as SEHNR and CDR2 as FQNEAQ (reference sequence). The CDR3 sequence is CASSLEILYNSPLHF.

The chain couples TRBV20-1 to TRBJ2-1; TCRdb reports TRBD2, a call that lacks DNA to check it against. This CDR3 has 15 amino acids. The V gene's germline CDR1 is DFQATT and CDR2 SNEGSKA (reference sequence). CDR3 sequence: CSWGGRALLRNEQFF.

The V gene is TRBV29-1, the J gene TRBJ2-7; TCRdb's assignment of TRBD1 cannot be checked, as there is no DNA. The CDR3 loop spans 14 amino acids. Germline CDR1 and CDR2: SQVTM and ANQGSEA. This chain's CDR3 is CSVKKGQDSYEQYF.

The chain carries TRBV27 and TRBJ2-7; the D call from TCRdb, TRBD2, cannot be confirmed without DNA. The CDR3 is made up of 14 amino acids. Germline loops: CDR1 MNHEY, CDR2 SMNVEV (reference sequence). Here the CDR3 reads CASSPLPGDYEQYF.

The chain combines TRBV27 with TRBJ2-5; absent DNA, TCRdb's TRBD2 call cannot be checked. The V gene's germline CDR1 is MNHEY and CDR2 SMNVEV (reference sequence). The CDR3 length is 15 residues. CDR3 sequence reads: CASSPERVIRETQYF.

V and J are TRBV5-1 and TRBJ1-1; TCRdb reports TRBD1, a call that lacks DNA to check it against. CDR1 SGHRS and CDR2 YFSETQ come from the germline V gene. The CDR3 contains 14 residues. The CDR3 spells CASSLAGQGDEAFF.